This T cell receptor (beta chain) originates from a study of blood T cell repertoires in COVID-19. The authors' processing: By means of reference gene primer amplification, nucleated cell counts were estimated. TCRdb's copy holds only in-frame clones and misses some; the assay was immunoSEQ multiplex PCR. Clone size and the V and J calls come from that table; the DNA yielded D and trimming. The data contain 250,000 to 350,000 clones, about 91% of them singletons. With V trimmed by 5 bases and J by 0 bases, 18 bases remained unmatched. Germline V gene lookup returns CDR1 MDHEN and CDR2 SYDVKM. This CDR3 is 19 amino acids long. This clone turned up a few times.

The source is a woman aged 55-75 years with acute or convalescent COVID-19. Sequencing was done on a sample of peripheral blood. V gene TRBV28 combines with J gene TRBJ1-1; 7 bases map to TRBD1. The CDR3 loop is CASSRQGRGRGGMNTEAFF. In DNA, the CDR3 is TGTGCCAGCAGTCGACAGGGACGGGGCAGGGGTGGGATGAACACTGAAGCTTTCTTT.